This paragraph covers one T cell receptor beta chain sequence. CDR1 MGHRA and CDR2 YSYEKL come from the germline V gene. The V gene lost 1 base and the J gene lost 7 bases, with 19 bases spanning the gap. The CDR3 has 16 residues. The entry originates in a study of CD8 T cells in Susac syndrome. The patients who served as multiple sclerosis controls were treatment-naive and had stable or active relapsing-remitting disease that fulfilled the revised McDonald criteria. RNA amounts of about 0.5 to 1 ug underwent reverse transcription with random hexamers. In TCRdb, the immunoSEQ multiplex PCR reads were re-called with MiXCR into one record per CDR3 protein. The sample has about 180,000 distinct CDR3 sequences, roughly 95% seen once.

The sequencing input was CD8+ T cells from PBMCs. This clonotype originated in a human donor with multiple sclerosis. The rearrangement joins TRBV4-1 to TRBJ1-1; a weak D match, TRBD1 (6 bases). The CDR3 reads CASSQAVGQLYHEAFF. In nucleotides, the CDR3 is TGCGCCAGCAGCCAAGCTGTCGGACAGCTATACCATGAAGCTTTCTTT.